The 30 T cell receptor beta chains listed next were all sequenced from one sample in a study of beta chain features in type 1 diabetes. Sequencing targeted expressed TCRB transcripts, as all isolated RNA had been reverse transcribed. Only in-frame clones appear in the TCRdb table, and some are missing; sequencing was by immunoSEQ multiplex PCR. The sample includes hundreds of thousands of clones, roughly 16% of them seen just once. Source material: naive CD4+ T cells from blood. The receptors come from a man aged 18 to 30 in good health.

The rearrangement links TRBV9 to TRBJ2-6, with D tentatively TRBD1 (5 bases). There are 17 residues in the CDR3. The germline V gene has CDR1 SGDLS and CDR2 YYNGEE. V was clipped by 5 bases and J by 2 bases, with 17 bases between them. This CDR3 is CASSKPLAGTGANVLTF. The CDR3 nucleotides are TGTGCCAGCAGTAAACCGTTGGCAGGGACTGGGGCCAACGTCCTGACTTTC.

This rearrangement joins TRBV4-2 to TRBJ2-2; the D is unclear. CDR1 and CDR2 (germline): LGHNA, YNFKEQ. The CDR3 has 13 amino acids. Trimming pared 2 bases from V and 5 bases from J, leaving 6 bases between. The CDR3, as DNA: TGTGCCAGCAGCCAACCCGGGACCGGGGAGCTGTTTTTT. Protein: CASSQPGTGELFF.

The CDR3 nucleotides are TGTGCCAGCAAAACGGGACAGGGTGACGAGCAGTACTTC. Translated, it gives CASKTGQGDEQYF. The rearrangement uses TRBV6-1 and TRBJ2-7; 9 bases match TRBD1. Germline assignment: CDR1 MNHNS and CDR2 SASEGT. Trimming cost V 7 bases and J 5 bases; bases outside gene matches: 6. CDR3 length: 13 residues.

The sample holds a few counts of this clone. CDR3 residues: CASSQGLYSNQPQHF. The DNA of the CDR3 is TGCGCCAGCAGCCAAGGCCTTTATAGCAATCAGCCCCAGCATTTT. V usage is TRBV4-3 and J usage is TRBJ1-5; D is undetermined. The CDR3 is 15 amino acids. CDR1 is LGHNA and CDR2 is YSLEER in the germline V gene. Trimming removed 1 base at V and 0 bases at J, with 7 bases between.

This clone was seen more than once but under ten times. This rearrangement joins TRBV28 to TRBJ1-1, with TRBD1 matching 9 bases. Germline assignment: CDR1 MDHEN and CDR2 SYDVKM. V shed 2 bases and J 1 base; nucleotides not matched to a gene: 2. The CDR3 consists of 15 residues. This CDR3 is CASSLMDRGNTEAFF. In DNA form, the CDR3 reads TGTGCCAGCAGTTTAATGGACAGGGGGAACACTGAAGCTTTCTTT.

CDR3 DNA sequence: TGTGCCAGCTCACCGGTAACGGGGACTAGCAGAGGCGAGCAGTACTTC. Residues: CASSPVTGTSRGEQYF. The chain uses TRBV18 and TRBJ2-7, with 9 positions matching TRBD2. With V trimmed by 3 bases and J by 6 bases, 12 bases remained unmatched. The CDR3 loop spans 16 amino acids. Germline lookup yields CDR1 KGHSH and CDR2 LQKENI.

This chain links TRBV18 with TRBJ1-1; D is unclear. The V end lost 6 bases, the J end lost 4 bases, and 6 bases lay between the germline ends. Germline CDR1 KGHSH, CDR2 LQKENI. This CDR3 has 11 amino acids. The CDR3 DNA is TGTGCCAGCTCGTACAGCACTGAAGCTTTCTTT. Protein product: CASSYSTEAFF.

The V gene is TRBV10-3, the J gene TRBJ2-7; 8 nucleotides agree with TRBD1. The V segment lost 3 bases and the J segment 3 bases; nucleotides outside the gene matches: 7. CDR1 is ENHRY and CDR2 is SYGVKD in the germline V gene. The CDR3 has 15 residues. The CDR3 sequence: CAISDSKTGDYEQYF. DNA for the CDR3: TGTGCCATCAGTGACTCTAAGACAGGGGACTACGAGCAGTACTTC.

The V and J genes are TRBV7-3 and TRBJ2-1; D ambiguous. Per the germline V gene, CDR1 is SGHTA and CDR2 is FQGTGA. The CDR3 spans 16 residues. V was pared by 2 bases and J by 0 bases, with 11 bases between. The CDR3 sequence is CASSLRGKSSYNEQFF. The CDR3, as DNA: TGTGCCAGCAGCTTACGCGGCAAGAGCTCCTACAATGAGCAGTTCTTC.

The V and J genes are TRBV6-6 and TRBJ1-2; possibly TRBD1 for D (6 bases). Per the germline V gene, CDR1 is MNHNY and CDR2 is SVGAGI (reference sequence). The CDR3 is 11 residues long. Trimming shortened V by 2 bases and J by 8 bases, and 6 bases separated the two germline ends. In DNA, the CDR3 is TGTGCCAGCAGTTACAGGGGGGGCTACACCTTC. It is translated as CASSYRGGYTF.

V is TRBV11-2 and J is TRBJ1-1; D is possibly TRBD1 (5 bases). Germline assignment: CDR1 SGHAT and CDR2 FQNNGV. The CDR3 totals 15 residues. V was cut by 1 base and J by 5 bases, with 14 bases left in between. Here the CDR3 DNA reads TGTGCCAGCAGCTTAGCGCTAGCGGGGGGGACTGAAGCTTTCTTT. Amino acid sequence: CASSLALAGGTEAFF.

This clone was found a few times. The CDR3 nucleotides are TGTGCCAGCAGCTTGAACAGAAACTATGGCTACACCTTC. Amino acids: CASSLNRNYGYTF. This chain uses TRBV5-6 with TRBJ1-2; D gene uncertain. V lost 1 base to trimming and J lost 2 bases, with 6 bases between them. This CDR3 is 13 amino acids long. Looked up from germline, CDR1 is SGHDT and CDR2 is YYEEEE.

This clone was detected only a few times. J is TRBJ2-3 and V is TRBV4-1; D might be TRBD2 (5 bases). CDR3 length: 15 amino acids. CDR1 and CDR2 from the germline V gene are MGHRA and YSYEKL. V was shortened by 0 bases and J by 4 bases, with 11 bases between the two germline ends. In nucleotides, the CDR3 is TGCGCCAGCAGCCAAGATATACTAGTTTCAGATACGCAGTATTTT. It codes for CASSQDILVSDTQYF.

This clone was detected once. The chain has TRBV5-1 and TRBJ2-3, with D perhaps TRBD1 or TRBD2 (5 bases each). The CDR3 totals 15 residues. Trimming stripped 3 bases from V and 4 bases from J, with 15 bases between. Germline CDR1 is SGHRS and CDR2 is YFSETQ. The CDR3 is CASSYSGTSADTQYF. CDR3 in DNA: TGCGCCAGCAGCTATTCTGGGACGTCCGCAGATACGCAGTATTTT.

This clone was detected many times. This sequence joins TRBV7-9 and TRBJ1-1; maybe TRBD1 (5 bases). CDR3 length: 15 residues. Germline CDR1 SEHNR, CDR2 FQNEAQ (reference sequence). V was trimmed by 3 bases and J by 0 bases, leaving 11 bases between them. This CDR3 reads CASSLGRHMNTEAFF. The CDR3 nucleotides are TGTGCCAGCAGCTTGGGACGGCACATGAACACTGAAGCTTTCTTT.

This chain connects TRBV7-3 to TRBJ1-1; TRBD1 agrees at 8 bases. Per germline, CDR1 SGHTA and CDR2 FQGTGA. With 5 bases clipped from V and 4 bases from J, the junction kept 9 bases outside the gene matches. The CDR3 contains 15 residues. In nucleotides, the CDR3 is TGTGCCAGCAGCCCCCGGGACAGGAGGTTCACTGAAGCTTTCTTT. Its protein is CASSPRDRRFTEAFF. Full variable domain (rest looked up from reference TRBV7-3 and TRBJ1-1): GAGVSQTPSNKVTEKGKYVELRCDPISGHTALYWYRQSLGQGPEFLIYFQGTGAADDSGLPNDRFFAVRPEGSVSTLKIQRTERGDSAVYLCASSPRDRRFTEAFFGQGTRLTVV.

This clone was detected ten times or more. V and J are TRBV14 and TRBJ1-5, with unresolved D. CDR1 SGHDN and CDR2 FVKESK come from the germline V gene. The CDR3 extends over 13 amino acids. Trimming cost V 2 bases and J 4 bases, with 6 bases left between them. The CDR3 DNA reads as TGTGCCAGCAGCCAATCCGGGAATCAGCCCCAGCATTTT. Encoded protein: CASSQSGNQPQHF.

This clone was counted only a few times. The rearrangement uses TRBV28 and TRBJ2-7, with a weak D call TRBD2 (6 bases). CDR1 and CDR2 from the germline V gene are MDHEN and SYDVKM. V shed 6 bases and J shed 3 bases, with 15 bases lying between them. The CDR3 has 14 amino acids. The CDR3 nucleotides are TGTGCCAGCAGGCGGGACGGACGGTTCTACGAGCAGTACTTC. The encoded protein is CASRRDGRFYEQYF.

A few counts support this clone. The gene calls are TRBV28 and TRBJ1-2; no reliable D call. CDR1 MDHEN and CDR2 SYDVKM come from the germline V gene. The CDR3 runs 16 residues. V dropped 4 bases and J dropped 3 bases, with 18 bases sitting between them. This CDR3 is CASSSPSGTHHYGYTF. CDR3 in DNA: TGTGCCAGCAGTTCACCTTCCGGCACCCATCACTATGGCTACACCTTC.

This chain links TRBV5-6 with TRBJ2-3; D is perhaps TRBD1 or TRBD2 (5 bases each). CDR3 size: 15 residues. Trimming removed 8 bases at V and 4 bases at J, with 20 bases between. From germline, CDR1 is SGHDT and CDR2 YYEEEE. CDR3 sequence: CARKPPGPFSDTQYF. The CDR3, as DNA: TGTGCCAGGAAACCTCCGGGGCCGTTCTCAGATACGCAGTATTTT.

This clone was seen a handful of times. The gene calls are TRBV28 and TRBJ2-1, with a possible D match to TRBD2 (6 bases). This CDR3 comprises 16 residues. The V gene lost 7 bases and the J gene lost 1 base, with 17 bases spanning the gap. The germline V gene has CDR1 MDHEN and CDR2 SYDVKM. CDR3 DNA sequence: TGTGCCAGCAATCGGAGGGGCGTGCGATCCTACAATGAGCAGTTCTTC. Translation: CASNRRGVRSYNEQFF.

The chain combines TRBV19 with TRBJ2-1, with D possibly being TRBD2 (6 bases). The germline V gene has CDR1 LNHDA and CDR2 SQIVND (reference sequence). The CDR3 has 15 residues. The V gene lost 3 bases and the J gene lost 4 bases, with 13 bases spanning the gap. The CDR3 loop reads CASSISGAGYNEQFF. The CDR3 nucleotides are TGTGCCAGTAGTATTAGCGGAGCAGGTTACAATGAGCAGTTCTTC. The whole variable domain, remainder taken from reference TRBV19 and TRBJ2-1, is DGGITQSPKYLFRKEGQNVTLSCEQNLNHDAMYWYRQDPGQGLRLIYYSQIVNDFQKGDIAEGYSVSREKKESFPLTVTSAQKNPTAFYLCASSISGAGYNEQFFGPGTRLTVL.

V usage is TRBV27 and J usage is TRBJ2-3; unclear D gene. The CDR3 covers 15 residues. Germline CDR1 and CDR2: MNHEY and SMNVEV (reference sequence). Trimming left V 5 bases short and J 4 bases short, with 16 bases between. Here the CDR3 reads CASSASVQRADTQYF. In DNA, the CDR3 is TGTGCCAGCAGTGCCTCAGTACAGCGAGCAGATACGCAGTATTTT.

This chain joins TRBV5-1 and TRBJ1-1; possible D gene TRBD1, 6 bases. This CDR3 contains 16 residues. V lost 0 bases, J lost 10 bases, and 22 bases lay in between. CDR1 is SGHRS, CDR2 YFSETQ, per germline. The CDR3 here is CASSLEDRGLLFGAFF. The CDR3 bases are TGCGCCAGCAGCTTGGAGGACAGAGGGCTTCTCTTTGGAGCTTTCTTT. The entire variable domain, with the rest obtained from reference TRBV5-1 and TRBJ1-1, is as follows: KAGVTQTPRYLIKTRGQQVTLSCSPISGHRSVSWYQQTPGQGLQFLFEYFSETQRNKGNFPGRFSGRQFSNSRSEMNVSTLELGDSALYLCASSLEDRGLLFGAFFGQGTRLTVV.

This clone was counted only a few times. Additional DNA sequences in this sample encode the identical CDR3. The chain is built from TRBV5-1 and TRBJ2-7; 8 bases are a match to TRBD1. This CDR3 comprises 12 residues. V trimming: 3 bases; J trimming: 4 bases; junction bases outside the gene matches: 0. Germline CDR1 SGHRS, CDR2 YFSETQ. The chain's CDR3 is CASSWDRYEQYF. The DNA of the CDR3 is TGCGCCAGCAGCTGGGACAGGTACGAGCAGTACTTC.

The chain employs TRBV4-3 and TRBJ2-7; 7 nucleotides line up with TRBD1. The CDR3 length is 16 residues. Germline V gene data show CDR1 as LGHNA and CDR2 as YSLEER. The ends lost 0 bases at V and 3 bases at J; junction bases unmatched: 8. The CDR3, as DNA: TGCGCCAGCAGCCAAGAACCTGACAGGGCTCACTACGAGCAGTACTTC. This translates into CASSQEPDRAHYEQYF.

In its sample, this clone was seen once. V usage is TRBV5-6 and J usage is TRBJ2-5; no clear D. Between the trimmed V and J ends, which lost 2 bases and 5 bases, there was a span of 22 bases. Germline CDR1 and CDR2: SGHDT and YYEEEE. The CDR3 is 17 residues long. CDR3 amino acids: CASSFSLILGSQETQYF. CDR3 sequence (DNA): TGTGCCAGCAGCTTTTCCCTTATCCTAGGAAGCCAGGAGACCCAGTACTTC.

This clone came up a few times. V usage is TRBV19 and J usage is TRBJ2-1; no firm D call. Germline lookup yields CDR1 LNHDA and CDR2 SQIVND (reference sequence). Deletions cut 2 bases from V and 8 bases from J, with 16 bases between. The CDR3 has 15 amino acids. CDR3 sequence (DNA): TGTGCCAGTAGTATACAGAGGCTATTTCGCGATGAGCAGTTCTTC. It specifies CASSIQRLFRDEQFF.

This clone was seen more than once but under ten times. The chain is built from TRBV6-1 and TRBJ1-2; D is ambiguous. Between the trimmed V and J ends, which lost 10 bases and 7 bases, there was a span of 16 bases. The germline V gene encodes CDR1 MNHNS and CDR2 SASEGT. The CDR3 is 12 amino acids. The CDR3 sequence: CATTALGLGYTF. The CDR3, as DNA: TGTGCCACTACGGCCCTCGGTCTTGGCTACACCTTC.

This clone was picked up a small number of times. V gene TRBV5-4 combines with J gene TRBJ1-1; D is unclear. The CDR3 is 13 residues long. The germline V gene encodes CDR1 SGHNT and CDR2 YYREEE (reference sequence). Trimming cost V 2 bases and J 1 base, with 6 bases left between them. The CDR3 reads CASSFRGNTEAFF. The DNA for the CDR3 is TGTGCCAGCAGCTTTAGAGGGAACACTGAAGCTTTCTTT.